What follows describes a single T cell receptor (beta chain). Its specificity is not known. These data belong to a study of shared clonotypes between healthy human individuals. Study findings and constraints: Only blood underwent sampling, and tissue repertoires likely differ.

V lost 3 bases and J lost 5, with 17 bases in between. The CDR3 covers 15 residues. CDR1 and CDR2 from the germline V gene are SGHRS and YFSETQ. Clones were read by immunoSEQ multiplex PCR, and TCRdb kept only the in-frame ones, dropping some. Among around 1.9 million clones, 93% were seen once, and the ten largest hold about 1.7%. CD45RO negativity and positive selection for CCR7 defined naive CD8 cells, a population that excluded terminally differentiated effector memory CD45RA+ cells. The healthy adult donors were HIV-negative and reported no recent acute infections or vaccinations. This clonotype was obtained from a man aged 18 to 29 in good health. Some clones in this sample may be carry-over from other donors' samples. The chain employs TRBV5-1 and TRBJ1-2, with D unresolved. The sequenced sample consisted of naive CD8+ T cells from PBMCs. This chain's CDR3 is CASSSDSQRSYGYTF. The CDR3 DNA reads TGCGCCAGCAGCTCAGACTCACAGAGGTCTTATGGCTACACCTTC.